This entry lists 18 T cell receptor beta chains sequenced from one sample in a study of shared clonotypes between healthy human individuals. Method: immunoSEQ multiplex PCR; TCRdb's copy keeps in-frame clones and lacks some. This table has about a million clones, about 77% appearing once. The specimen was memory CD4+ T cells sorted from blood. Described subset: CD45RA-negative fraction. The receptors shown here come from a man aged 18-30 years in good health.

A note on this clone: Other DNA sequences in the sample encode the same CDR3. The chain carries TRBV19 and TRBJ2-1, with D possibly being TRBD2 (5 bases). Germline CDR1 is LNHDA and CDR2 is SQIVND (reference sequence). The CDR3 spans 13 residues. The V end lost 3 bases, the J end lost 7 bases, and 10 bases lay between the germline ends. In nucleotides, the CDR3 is TGTGCCAGTAGTATCGGACTGAATAATGAGCAGTTCTTC. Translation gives CASSIGLNNEQFF.

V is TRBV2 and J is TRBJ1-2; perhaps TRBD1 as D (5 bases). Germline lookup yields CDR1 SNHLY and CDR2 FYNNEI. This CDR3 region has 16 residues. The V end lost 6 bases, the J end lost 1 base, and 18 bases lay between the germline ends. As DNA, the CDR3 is TGTGCCAGCAGGGTTCCGGGACTGGTCCTTAACTATGGCTACACCTTC. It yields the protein CASRVPGLVLNYGYTF.

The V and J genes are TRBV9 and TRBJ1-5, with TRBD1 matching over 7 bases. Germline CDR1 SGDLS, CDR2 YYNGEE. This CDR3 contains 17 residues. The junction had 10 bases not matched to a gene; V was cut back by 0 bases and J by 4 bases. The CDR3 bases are TGTGCCAGCAGCGTAGCTTCCCCGGGACAGTCAAATCAGCCCCAGCATTTT. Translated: CASSVASPGQSNQPQHF. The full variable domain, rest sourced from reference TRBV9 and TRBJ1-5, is DSGVTQTPKHLITATGQRVTLRCSPRSGDLSVYWYQQSLDQGLQFLIQYYNGEERAKGNILERFSAQQFPDLHSELNLSSLELGDSALYFCASSVASPGQSNQPQHFGDGTRLSIL.

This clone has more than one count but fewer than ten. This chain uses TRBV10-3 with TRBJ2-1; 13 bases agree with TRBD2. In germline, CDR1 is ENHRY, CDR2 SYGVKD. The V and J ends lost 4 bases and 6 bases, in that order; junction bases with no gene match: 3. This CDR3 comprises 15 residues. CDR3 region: CAISGTSGGTNEQFF. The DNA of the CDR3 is TGTGCCATCAGTGGGACTAGCGGGGGAACCAATGAGCAGTTCTTC.

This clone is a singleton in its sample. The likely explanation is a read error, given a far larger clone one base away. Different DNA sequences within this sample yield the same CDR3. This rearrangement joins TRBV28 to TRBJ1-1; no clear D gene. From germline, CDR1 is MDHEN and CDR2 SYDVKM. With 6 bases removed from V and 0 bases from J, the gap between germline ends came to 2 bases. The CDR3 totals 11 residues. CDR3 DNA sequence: TGTGCCAGCAGAATGAACACTGAAGCTTTCTTT. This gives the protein CASRMNTEAFF.

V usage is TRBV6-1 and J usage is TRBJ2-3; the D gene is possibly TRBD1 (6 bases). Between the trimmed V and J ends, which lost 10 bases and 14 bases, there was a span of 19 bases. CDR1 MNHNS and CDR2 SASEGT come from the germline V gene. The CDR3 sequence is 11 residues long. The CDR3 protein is CATLQGPFLYF. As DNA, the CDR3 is TGTGCCACCCTACAGGGCCCCTTTCTGTATTTT.

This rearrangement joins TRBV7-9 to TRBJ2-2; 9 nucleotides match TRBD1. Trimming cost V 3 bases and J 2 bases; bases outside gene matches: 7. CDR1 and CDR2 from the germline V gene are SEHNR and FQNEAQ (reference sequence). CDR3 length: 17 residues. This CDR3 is CASSFYRGPGNTGELFF. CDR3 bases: TGTGCCAGCAGCTTCTACAGGGGGCCGGGAAACACCGGGGAGCTGTTTTTT.

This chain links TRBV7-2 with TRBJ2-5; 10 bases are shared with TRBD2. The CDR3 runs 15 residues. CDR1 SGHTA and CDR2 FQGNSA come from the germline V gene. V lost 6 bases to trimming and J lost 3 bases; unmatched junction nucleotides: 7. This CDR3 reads CASRTGTSAKETQYF. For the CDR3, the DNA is TGTGCCAGCAGGACCGGGACTAGCGCGAAAGAGACCCAGTACTTC.

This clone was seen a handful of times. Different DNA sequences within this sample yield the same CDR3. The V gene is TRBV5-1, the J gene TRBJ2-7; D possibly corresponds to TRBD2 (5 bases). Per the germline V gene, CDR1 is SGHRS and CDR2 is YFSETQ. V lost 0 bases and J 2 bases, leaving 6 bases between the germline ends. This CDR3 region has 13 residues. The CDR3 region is CASSLAGTYEQYF. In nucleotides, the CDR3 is TGCGCCAGCAGCTTGGCGGGGACCTACGAGCAGTACTTC.

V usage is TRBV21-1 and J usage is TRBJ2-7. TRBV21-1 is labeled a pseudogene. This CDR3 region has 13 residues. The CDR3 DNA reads TGTGCCAGCAGCAAAGAGGCTGCATACGAGCAGTACTTC. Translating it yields CASSKEAAYEQYF.

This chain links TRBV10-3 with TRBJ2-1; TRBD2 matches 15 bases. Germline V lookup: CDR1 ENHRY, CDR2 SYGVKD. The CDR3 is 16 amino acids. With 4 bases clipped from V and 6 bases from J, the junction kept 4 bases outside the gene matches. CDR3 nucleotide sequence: TGTGCCATCAGTGGGGGGACTAGCGGGAGGTTCAATGAGCAGTTCTTC. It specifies CAISGGTSGRFNEQFF.

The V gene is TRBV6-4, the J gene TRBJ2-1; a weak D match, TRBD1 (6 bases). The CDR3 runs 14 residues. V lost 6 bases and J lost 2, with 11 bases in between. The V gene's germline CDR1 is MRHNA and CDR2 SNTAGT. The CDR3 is CASSRTATYNEQFF. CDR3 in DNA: TGTGCCAGCAGCAGGACAGCGACCTACAATGAGCAGTTCTTC.

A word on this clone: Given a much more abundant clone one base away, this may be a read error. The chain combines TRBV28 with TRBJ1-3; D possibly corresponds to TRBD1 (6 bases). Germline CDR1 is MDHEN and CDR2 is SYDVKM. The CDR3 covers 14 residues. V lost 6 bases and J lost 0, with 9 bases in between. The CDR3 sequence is CASSPQGSGNTIYF. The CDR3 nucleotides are TGTGCCAGCAGCCCACAGGGCTCTGGAAACACCATATATTTT.

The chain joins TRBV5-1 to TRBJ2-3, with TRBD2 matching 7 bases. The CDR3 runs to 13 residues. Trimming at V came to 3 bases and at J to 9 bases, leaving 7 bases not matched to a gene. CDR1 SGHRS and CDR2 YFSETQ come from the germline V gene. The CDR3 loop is CASSSMLGGTQYF. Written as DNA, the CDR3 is TGCGCCAGCAGCTCGATGTTGGGGGGGACGCAGTATTTT.

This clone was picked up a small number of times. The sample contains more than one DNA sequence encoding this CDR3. CDR3 amino acids: CASSLLQNTEAFF. CDR3 nucleotide sequence: TGCGCCAGCAGCCTACTACAGAACACTGAAGCTTTCTTT. The chain links TRBV5-1 to TRBJ1-1; D uncertain. Trimming cost V 4 bases and J 1 base, with 8 bases left between them. The CDR3 totals 13 residues. In germline, CDR1 is SGHRS, CDR2 YFSETQ.

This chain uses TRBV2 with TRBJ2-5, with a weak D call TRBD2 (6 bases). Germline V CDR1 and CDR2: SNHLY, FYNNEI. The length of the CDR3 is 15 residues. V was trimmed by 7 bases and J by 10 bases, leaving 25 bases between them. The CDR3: CASKAESGVPGGQYF. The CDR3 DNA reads TGTGCCAGCAAAGCCGAGTCGGGGGTTCCTGGGGGCCAGTACTTC.

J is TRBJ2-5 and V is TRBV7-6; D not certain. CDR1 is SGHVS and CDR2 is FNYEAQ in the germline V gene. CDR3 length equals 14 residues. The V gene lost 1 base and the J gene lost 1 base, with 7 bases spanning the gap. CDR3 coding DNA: TGTGCCAGCAGCTTAGGTAGTGGCCAAGAGACCCAGTACTTC. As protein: CASSLGSGQETQYF. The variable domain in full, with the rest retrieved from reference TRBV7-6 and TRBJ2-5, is GAGVSQSPRYKVTKRGQDVALRCDPISGHVSLYWYRQALGQGPEFLTYFNYEAQQDKSGLPNDRFSAERPEGSISTLTIQRTEQRDSAMYRCASSLGSGQETQYFGPGTRLLVL.

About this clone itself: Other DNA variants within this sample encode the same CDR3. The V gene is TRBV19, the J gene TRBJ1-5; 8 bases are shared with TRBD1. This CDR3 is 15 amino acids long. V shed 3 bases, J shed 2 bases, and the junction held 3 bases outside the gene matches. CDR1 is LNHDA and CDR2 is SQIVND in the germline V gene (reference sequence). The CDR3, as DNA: TGTGCCAGTAGTATCGTACAGGGGGGCAATCAGCCCCAGCATTTT. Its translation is CASSIVQGGNQPQHF.